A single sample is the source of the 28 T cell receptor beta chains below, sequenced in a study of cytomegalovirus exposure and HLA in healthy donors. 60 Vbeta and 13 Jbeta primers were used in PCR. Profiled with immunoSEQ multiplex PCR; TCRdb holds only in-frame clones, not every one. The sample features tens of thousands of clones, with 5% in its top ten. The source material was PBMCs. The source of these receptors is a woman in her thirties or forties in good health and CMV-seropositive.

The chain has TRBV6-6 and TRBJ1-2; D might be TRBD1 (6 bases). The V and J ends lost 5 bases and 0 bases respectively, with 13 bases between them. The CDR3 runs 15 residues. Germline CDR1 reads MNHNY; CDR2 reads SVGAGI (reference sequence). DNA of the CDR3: TGTGCCAGCAGTGGGGACACCGAGACTAACTATGGCTACACCTTC. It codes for CASSGDTETNYGYTF.

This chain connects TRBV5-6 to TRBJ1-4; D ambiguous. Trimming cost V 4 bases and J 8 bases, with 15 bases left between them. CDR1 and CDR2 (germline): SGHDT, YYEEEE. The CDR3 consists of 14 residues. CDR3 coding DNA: TGTGCCAGCAGCCTTAGATCCGTGTGGGAAAAACTGTTTTTT. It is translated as CASSLRSVWEKLFF.

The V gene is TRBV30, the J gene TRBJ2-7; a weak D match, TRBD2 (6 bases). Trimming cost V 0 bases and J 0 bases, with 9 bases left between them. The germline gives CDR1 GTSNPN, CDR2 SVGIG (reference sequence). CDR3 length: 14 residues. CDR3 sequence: CAWSVTAGSYEQYF. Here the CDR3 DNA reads TGTGCCTGGAGTGTAACAGCGGGCTCCTACGAGCAGTACTTC.

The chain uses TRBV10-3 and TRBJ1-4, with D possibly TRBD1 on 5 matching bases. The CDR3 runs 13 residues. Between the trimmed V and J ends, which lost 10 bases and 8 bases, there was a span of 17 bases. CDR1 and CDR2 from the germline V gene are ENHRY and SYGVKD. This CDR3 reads CATAGPETEKLFF. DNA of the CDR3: TGTGCCACCGCGGGACCCGAAACCGAAAAACTGTTTTTT.

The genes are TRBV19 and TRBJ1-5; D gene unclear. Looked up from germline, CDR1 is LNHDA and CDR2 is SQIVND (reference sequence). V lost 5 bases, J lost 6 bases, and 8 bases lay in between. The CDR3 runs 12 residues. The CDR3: CASSLRGQPQHF. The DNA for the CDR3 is TGTGCCAGTAGTCTAAGAGGTCAGCCCCAGCATTTT. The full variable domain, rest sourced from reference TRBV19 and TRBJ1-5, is DGGITQSPKYLFRKEGQNVTLSCEQNLNHDAMYWYRQDPGQGLRLIYYSQIVNDFQKGDIAEGYSVSREKKESFPLTVTSAQKNPTAFYLCASSLRGQPQHFGDGTRLSIL.

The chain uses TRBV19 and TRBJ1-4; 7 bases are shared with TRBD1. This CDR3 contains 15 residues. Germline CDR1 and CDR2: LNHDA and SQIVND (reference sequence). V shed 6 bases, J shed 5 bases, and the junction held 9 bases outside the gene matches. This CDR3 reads CASSNTGVNNEKLFF. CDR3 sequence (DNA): TGTGCCAGTAGCAATACAGGGGTGAACAATGAAAAACTGTTTTTT.

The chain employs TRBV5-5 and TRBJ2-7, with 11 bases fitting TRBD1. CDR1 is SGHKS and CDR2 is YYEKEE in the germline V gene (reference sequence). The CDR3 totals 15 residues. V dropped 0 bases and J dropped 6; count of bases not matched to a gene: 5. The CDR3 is CASSLDWDRGSEQYF. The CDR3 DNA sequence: TGTGCCAGCAGCTTGGACTGGGACAGGGGGTCCGAGCAGTACTTC.

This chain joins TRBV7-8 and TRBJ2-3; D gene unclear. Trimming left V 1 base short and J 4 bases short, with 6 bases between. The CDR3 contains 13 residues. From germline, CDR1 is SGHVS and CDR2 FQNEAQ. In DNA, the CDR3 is TGTGCCAGCAGCTTAGATCTTGCAGATACGCAGTATTTT. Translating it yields CASSLDLADTQYF.

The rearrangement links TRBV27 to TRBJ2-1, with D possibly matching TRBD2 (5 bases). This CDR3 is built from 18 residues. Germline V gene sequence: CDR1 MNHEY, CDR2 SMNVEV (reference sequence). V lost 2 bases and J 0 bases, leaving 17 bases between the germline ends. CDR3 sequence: CASSLVVGRVSSYNEQFF. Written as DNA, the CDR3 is TGTGCCAGCAGTTTAGTCGTTGGGCGGGTTAGCTCCTACAATGAGCAGTTCTTC.

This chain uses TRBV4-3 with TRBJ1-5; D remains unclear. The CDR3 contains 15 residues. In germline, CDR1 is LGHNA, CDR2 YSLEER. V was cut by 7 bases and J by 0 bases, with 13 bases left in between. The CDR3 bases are TGCGCCAGCACCCCTACCGTTCATAGCAATCAGCCCCAGCATTTT. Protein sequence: CASTPTVHSNQPQHF.

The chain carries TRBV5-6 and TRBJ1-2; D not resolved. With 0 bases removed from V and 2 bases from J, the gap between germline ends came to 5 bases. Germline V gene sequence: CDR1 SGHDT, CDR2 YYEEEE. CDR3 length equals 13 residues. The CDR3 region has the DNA TGTGCCAGCAGCTTGGGCGGGAACTATGGCTACACCTTC. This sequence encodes CASSLGGNYGYTF.

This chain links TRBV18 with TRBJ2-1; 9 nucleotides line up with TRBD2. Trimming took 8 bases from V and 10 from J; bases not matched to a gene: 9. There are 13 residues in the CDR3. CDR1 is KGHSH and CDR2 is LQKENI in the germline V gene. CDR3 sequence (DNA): TGTGCCAGCGTGCGGGAGGGCCCTCAGGAGCAGTTCTTC. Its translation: CASVREGPQEQFF.

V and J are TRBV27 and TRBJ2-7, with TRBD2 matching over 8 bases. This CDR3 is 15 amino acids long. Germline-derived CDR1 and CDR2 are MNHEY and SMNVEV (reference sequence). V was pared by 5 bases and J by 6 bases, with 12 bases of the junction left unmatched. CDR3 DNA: TGTGCCAGCAGTCCCCCGGGGGGGAGGAGGGGCGAGCAGTACTTC. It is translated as CASSPPGGRRGEQYF.

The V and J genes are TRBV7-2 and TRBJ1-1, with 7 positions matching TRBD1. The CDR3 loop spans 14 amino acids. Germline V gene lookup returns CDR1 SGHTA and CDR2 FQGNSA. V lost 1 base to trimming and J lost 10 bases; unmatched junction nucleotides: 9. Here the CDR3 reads CASSLEGGRLVAFF. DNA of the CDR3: TGTGCCAGCAGCTTAGAAGGGGGCAGATTGGTAGCTTTCTTT.

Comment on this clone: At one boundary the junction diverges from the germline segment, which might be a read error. CDR3 sequence reads: CASSPARAGEQFF. CDR3 sequence (DNA): TGTGCTAGCAGCCCGGCGCGGGCGGGTGAGCAGTTCTTC. The gene calls are TRBV7-7 and TRBJ2-1; the D gene is possibly TRBD2 (5 bases). Germline V gene data show CDR1 as SSHAT and CDR2 as FNYEAQ (reference sequence). The CDR3 runs 13 residues.

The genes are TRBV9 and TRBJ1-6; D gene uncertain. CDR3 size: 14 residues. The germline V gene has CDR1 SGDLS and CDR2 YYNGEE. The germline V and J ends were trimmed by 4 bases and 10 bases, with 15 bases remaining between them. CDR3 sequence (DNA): TGTGCCAGCAGCCCCTTAATAAGCGCCTCACCCCTCCACTTT. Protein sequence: CASSPLISASPLHF.

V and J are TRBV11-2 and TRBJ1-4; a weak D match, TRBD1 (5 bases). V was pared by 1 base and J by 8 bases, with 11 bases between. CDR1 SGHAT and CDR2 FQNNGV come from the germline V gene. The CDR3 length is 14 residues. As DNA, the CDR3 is TGTGCCAGCAGCTTAGCGCCAGGGCTGGAAAAACTGTTTTTT. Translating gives CASSLAPGLEKLFF.

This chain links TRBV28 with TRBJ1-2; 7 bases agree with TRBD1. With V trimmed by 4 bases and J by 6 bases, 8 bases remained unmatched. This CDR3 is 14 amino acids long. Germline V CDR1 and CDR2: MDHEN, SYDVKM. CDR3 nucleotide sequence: TGTGCCAGCAGTTCCGAGACAGGGAGGAATGGCTACACCTTC. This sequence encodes CASSSETGRNGYTF.

Here the CDR3 reads CASSYPTGEGYEQYF. The CDR3 bases are TGTGCCAGCAGCTACCCCACAGGGGAAGGCTACGAGCAGTACTTC. The rearrangement joins TRBV5-6 to TRBJ2-7; TRBD1 agrees at 7 bases. CDR1 is SGHDT, CDR2 YYEEEE, per germline. CDR3 length: 15 residues. V shed 3 bases, J shed 3 bases, and the junction held 9 bases outside the gene matches.

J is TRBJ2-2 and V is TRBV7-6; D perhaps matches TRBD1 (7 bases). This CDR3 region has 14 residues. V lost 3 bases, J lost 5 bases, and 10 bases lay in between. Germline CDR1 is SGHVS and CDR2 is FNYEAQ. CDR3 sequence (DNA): TGTGCCAGCAGCTTCCAGGGGGGTACCGGGGAGCTGTTTTTT. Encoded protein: CASSFQGGTGELFF.

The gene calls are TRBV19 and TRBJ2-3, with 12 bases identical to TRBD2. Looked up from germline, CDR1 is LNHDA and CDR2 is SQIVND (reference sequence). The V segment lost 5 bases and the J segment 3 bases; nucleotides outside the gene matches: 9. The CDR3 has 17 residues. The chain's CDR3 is CASSLRLAGVSTDTQYF. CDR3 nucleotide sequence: TGTGCCAGTAGTTTGAGACTAGCGGGGGTTTCTACAGATACGCAGTATTTT.

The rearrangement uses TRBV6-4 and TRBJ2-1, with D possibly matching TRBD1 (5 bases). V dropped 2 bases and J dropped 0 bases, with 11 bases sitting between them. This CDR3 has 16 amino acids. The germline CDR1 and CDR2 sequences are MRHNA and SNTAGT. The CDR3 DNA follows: TGTGCCAGCAGTGACGGGGCGGCCAGCTCCTACAATGAGCAGTTCTTC. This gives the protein CASSDGAASSYNEQFF.

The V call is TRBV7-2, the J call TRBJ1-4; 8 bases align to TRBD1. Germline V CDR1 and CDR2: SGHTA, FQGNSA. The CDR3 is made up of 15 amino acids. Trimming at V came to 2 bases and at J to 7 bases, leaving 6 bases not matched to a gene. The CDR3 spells CASSLKPGQVEKLFF. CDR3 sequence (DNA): TGTGCCAGCAGCTTAAAACCGGGACAGGTTGAAAAACTGTTTTTT.

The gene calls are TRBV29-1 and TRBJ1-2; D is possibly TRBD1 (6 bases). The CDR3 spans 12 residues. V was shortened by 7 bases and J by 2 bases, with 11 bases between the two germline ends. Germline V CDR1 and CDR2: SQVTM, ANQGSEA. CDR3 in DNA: TGCAGCGCCCGCACAGGGAACTATGGCTACACCTTC. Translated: CSARTGNYGYTF.

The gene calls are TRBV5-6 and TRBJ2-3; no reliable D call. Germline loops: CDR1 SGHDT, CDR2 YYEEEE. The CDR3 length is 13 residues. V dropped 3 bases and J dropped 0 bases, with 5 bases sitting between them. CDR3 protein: CASSSSSTDTQYF. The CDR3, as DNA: TGTGCCAGCAGCTCCTCTAGCACAGATACGCAGTATTTT.

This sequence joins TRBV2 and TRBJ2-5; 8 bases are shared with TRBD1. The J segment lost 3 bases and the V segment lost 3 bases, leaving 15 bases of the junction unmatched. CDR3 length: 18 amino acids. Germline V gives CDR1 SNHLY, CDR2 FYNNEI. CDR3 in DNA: TGTGCCAGCAGTGAGCAGACAGGGGCGTTGATATCCAAAGAGACCCAGTACTTC. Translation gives CASSEQTGALISKETQYF.

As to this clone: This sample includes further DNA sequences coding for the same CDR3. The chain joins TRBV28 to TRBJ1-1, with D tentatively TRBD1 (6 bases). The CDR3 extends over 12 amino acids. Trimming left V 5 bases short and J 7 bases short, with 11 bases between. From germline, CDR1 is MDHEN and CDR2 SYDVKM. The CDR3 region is CASSLLGGEAFF. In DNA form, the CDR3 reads TGTGCCAGCAGTCTCCTAGGGGGTGAAGCTTTCTTT. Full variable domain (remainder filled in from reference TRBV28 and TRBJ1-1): DVKVTQSSRYLVKRTGEKVFLECVQDMDHENMFWYRQDPGLGLRLIYFSYDVKMKEKGDIPEGYSVSREKKERFSLILESASTNQTSMYLCASSLLGGEAFFGQGTRLTVV.

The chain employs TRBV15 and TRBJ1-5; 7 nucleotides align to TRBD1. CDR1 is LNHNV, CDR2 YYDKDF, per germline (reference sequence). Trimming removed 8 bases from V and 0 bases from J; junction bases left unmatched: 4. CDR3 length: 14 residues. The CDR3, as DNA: TGTGCCACCCGAACAGGGGATAGCAATCAGCCCCAGCATTTT. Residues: CATRTGDSNQPQHF. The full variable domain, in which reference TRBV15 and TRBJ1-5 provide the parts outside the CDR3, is DAMVIQNPRYQVTQFGKPVTLSCSQTLNHNVMYWYQQKSSQAPKLLFHYYDKDFNNEADTPDNFQSRRPNTSFCFLDIRSPGLGDTAMYLCATRTGDSNQPQHFGDGTRLSIL.